This T cell receptor beta chain came from a study of blood T cell repertoires in COVID-19 (dated by TCRdb to about 2020). Concerning the study at large: Collaborator samples came from the United States, Italy and Spain and covered acute and convalescent phases of COVID-19. HLA class I and class II types, where available, came from metadata supplied by the sample provider rather than from assay-based typing. The material from the prospective study consisted of cDNA or gDNA derived from T cells, B-cell-depleted T cells, or PBMCs. The repertoires were released in a freely available public database meant as a resource for research on the immune response to SARS-CoV-2. Samples were obtained from the ongoing ImmuneRACE study (first 160 participants) and from 1,000 to 1,500 subjects provided by 6 global collaborators. The dataset comprised deeply sampled blood TCRbeta repertoires from subjects exposed to, actively infected with, or recovered from COVID-19. Sample metadata almost always included a de-identified subject ID, COVID-19 status, age in years and sex. Findings and caveats that apply to the study as a whole: How much clinical and demographic metadata was included differed by source and by participant, and the metadata was provided uncurated.

Samples from volunteer blood donors who had recovered from COVID-19 were contributed by a second Seattle source. Each collaborating institution followed its own protocols to collect whole blood in K2EDTA tubes. For TCRbeta analysis, collaborators shipped samples in one of three forms: frozen whole blood, isolated PBMCs, or DNA extracted from either of those sample types. This clone was detected a few times. No cognate antigen has been identified for it. Within one base of it there is no much larger clone, and no base qualities were kept. TCRbeta CDR3 regions were amplified from genomic DNA using the immunoSEQ Assay, a bias-controlled multiplex PCR. The authors' pipeline ran thus. Nucleated cell counts per sample were estimated from amplification of reference gene primers within the assay. To quantify the absolute abundance of each unique TCRbeta CDR3 rearrangement, sequence reads were collapsed and filtered. For each sample, productive Simpson clonality was calculated by taking the square root of Simpson's diversity index across productive rearrangements. In its TCRdb copy, this immuneACCESS table keeps in-frame sequences only and misses some clones. Where compared with another copy, unresolved V genes explain less than half of these, and the others have no known cause. That table supplies the V and J calls and clone size; D and trimming were determined from the DNA. Across this sample there are about 250,000 clones, with more than 75% seen only once. The ten largest clones take up around 1.5% of the sample.

There are 13 amino acids in the CDR3, from cysteine to phenylalanine inclusive. The CDR3 DNA has 39 bases and is translated from base 1. From the germline V gene (reference sequence), CDR1 is MNHEY and CDR2 is SMNVEV. V has 8 bases trimmed and J has 8 bases trimmed; junction bases matching no gene number 8. The TCR originated in a woman aged 55-69 years who had recovered from COVID-19. The sample comprised peripheral blood. The V and J segments used are TRBV27 and TRBJ1-1; TRBD1 lines up with 10 middle nucleotides. The CDR3 reads as follows: CASGDRGPSEAFF. The DNA reads TGTGCCAGCGGAGACAGGGGGCCCTCGGAAGCTTTCTTT.